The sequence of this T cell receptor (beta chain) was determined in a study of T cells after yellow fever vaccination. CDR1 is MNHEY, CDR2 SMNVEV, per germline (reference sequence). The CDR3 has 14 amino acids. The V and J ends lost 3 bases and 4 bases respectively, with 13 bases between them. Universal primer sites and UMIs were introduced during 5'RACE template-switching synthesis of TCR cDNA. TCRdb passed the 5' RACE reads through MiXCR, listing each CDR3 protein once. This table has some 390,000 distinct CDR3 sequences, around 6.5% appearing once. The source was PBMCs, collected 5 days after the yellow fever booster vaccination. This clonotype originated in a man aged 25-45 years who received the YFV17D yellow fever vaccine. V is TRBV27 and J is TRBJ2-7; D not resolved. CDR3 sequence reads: CASSFVDKVYEQYF. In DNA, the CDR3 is TGTGCCAGCAGTTTTGTCGACAAGGTGTACGAGCAGTACTTC.